The T cell receptor beta chain under discussion was sequenced for a study of T-cell reconstitution after alpha-beta-depleted transplantation in children. This clonotype occurred many times. The CDR3 is 16 amino acids. After removal of 2 bases from V and 2 bases from J, the junction contained 5 bases not matched to a gene. Using unique molecular identifiers, the investigators prepared the TCRbeta library. MiXCR was run by TCRdb on the PCR reads, yielding one entry per CDR3 protein. The table shows a few hundred thousand distinct CDR3 sequences, with 9.5% to 15% occurring only once. The source was PBMCs from the stem cell graft donor, collected from the stem cell graft. This sequence originates from a human donor who donated a stem cell graft to a child with combined immunodeficiency. The chain carries TRBV12-3 or TRBV12-4 and TRBJ1-5; the match to TRBD1 covers 8 bases. The CDR3 DNA is TGTGCCAGCAGTTTATATCAGGGACAGGGCAATCAGCCCCAGCATTTT. As protein: CASSLYQGQGNQPQHF.